This TCR beta chain is drawn from a study of cytomegalovirus exposure and HLA in healthy donors. Points from the study as a whole: There were 150 to 200 TCR beta chains listed as cytomegalovirus-associated.

Clones were sequenced by immunoSEQ multiplex PCR, and TCRdb holds only the in-frame ones, with some missing. Among approximately 110,000 clones listed, 94% were seen once. The junction had 3 bases not matched to a gene; V was cut back by 2 bases and J by 2 bases. The CDR3 has 14 residues. Germline V gives CDR1 MNHNS, CDR2 SASEGT. A word on this clone: Its antigen is still unknown.

The receptor was derived from a woman aged 18-30 years in good health and CMV-seronegative. The chain carries TRBV6-1 and TRBJ2-7, with TRBD1 matching over 7 bases. Input material: PBMCs. In nucleotides, the CDR3 is TGTGCCAGCAGTGAAATTACAGGGGCCTACGAGCAGTACTTC. It specifies CASSEITGAYEQYF.